The rows below give T cell receptor beta chains drawn from one sample of a study of shared clonotypes between healthy human individuals. Assay used: immunoSEQ multiplex PCR; TCRdb lists only in-frame clones, some missing. Seen here are about 1 million clones, around four fifths observed once, and the top ten hold less than 1.5%. The sequencing input was memory CD4+ T cells sorted from blood. The receptors come from a man aged 18 to 29 in good health. The CDR3 runs from the conserved cysteine through the conserved F or W. Fields, in order: V gene, clone size, D gene, J gene, CDR3 length, CDR3 DNA, CDR3 protein. A D gene is named only where the DNA matches it firmly. Clone size is stated in some rows and not others, as once, few, many or a class when expanded.

TRBV4-1	.	.	TRBJ1-4	15	TGCGCCAGCAGCCAAGTCGGTGGGGGCGGAGAAAAACTGTTTTTT	CASSQVGGGGEKLFF
TRBV11-2	.	.	TRBJ1-1	14	TGTGCCAGCAGCCGGGACAACCTGAACACTGAAGCTTTCTTT	CASSRDNLNTEAFF
TRBV4-1	few	.	TRBJ1-5	15	TGCGCCAGCAGCCAAGGGGTTAGTAGCAATCAGCCCCAGCATTTT	CASSQGVSSNQPQHF
TRBV19	.	TRBD1	TRBJ1-2	13	TGTGCCAGTAGTATACAGGGGGCAGGCGGCTACACCTTC	CASSIQGAGGYTF
TRBV5-1	.	TRBD2	TRBJ2-2	18	TGCGCCAGCAGCCTGCGGACTAGCGGGGGATCACGCACCGGGGAGCTGTTTTTT	CASSLRTSGGSRTGELFF
TRBV5-1	.	TRBD2	TRBJ2-5	17	TGCGCCAGCAGCTTGGCCGGGACTAGCGGGAGTTGGGAGACCCAGTACTTC	CASSLAGTSGSWETQYF
TRBV5-4	.	.	TRBJ2-7	14	TGTGCCAGCAGCTTGGGGGGGGTCGCCTACGAGCAGTACTTC	CASSLGGVAYEQYF
TRBV6-1	.	TRBD1	TRBJ1-3	16	TGTGCCAGCAGTGAATTAGGGACAGTGATGGGAAACACCATATATTTT	CASSELGTVMGNTIYF
TRBV18	.	.	TRBJ2-1	13	TGTGCCAGCTCACCCCAGGGGAGGAATGAGCAGTTCTTC	CASSPQGRNEQFF
TRBV28	.	TRBD1	TRBJ1-2	15	TGTGCCAGCAGTTTAGGAGGGACAGGGCACTATGGCTACACCTTC	CASSLGGTGHYGYTF
TRBV6-1	.	TRBD1	TRBJ1-5	15	TGTGCCAGCAGTGATTTCGGGGACAGGGATCAGCCCCAGCATTTT	CASSDFGDRDQPQHF
TRBV19	once	.	TRBJ1-5	15	TGTGCCAGTAGTATAAAGGCATTTAGCAATCAGCCCCAGCATTTT	CASSIKAFSNQPQHF
TRBV6-1	few	.	TRBJ1-6	12	TGTGCCAGCAGTGTGGTGGGTTCCAAATGGAACTTT	CASSVVGSKWNF
TRBV2	.	.	TRBJ2-7	16	TGTGCCAGCAGTGAAGGGATTCTGGGAGCCACCTACGAGCAGTACTTC	CASSEGILGATYEQYF
TRBV2	.	.	TRBJ2-7	12	TGTGCCAGCAGAAGGGGGGTTTACGAGCAGTACTTC	CASRRGVYEQYF
TRBV7-8	.	TRBD1	TRBJ2-1	14	TGTGCCAGCCTCAAGGGACAGTCTTACAATGAGCAGTTCTTC	CASLKGQSYNEQFF
TRBV19	.	.	TRBJ2-3	13	TGTGCCAGTAAGGCGATTTTTCTGGATACGCAGTATTTT	CASKAIFLDTQYF
TRBV7-9	.	.	TRBJ2-7	9	TGTGCCAGCAGCTTAATCGGGTACTTC	CASSLIGYF
TRBV5-6	.	.	TRBJ1-1	16	TGTGCCAGCAGCTCGCAGACGGCACACATGAACACTGAAGCTTTCTTT	CASSSQTAHMNTEAFF
TRBV5-1	.	TRBD1	TRBJ2-1	15	TGCGCCAGCAGCATCGGACAGGACGGCTACAATGAGCAGTTCTTC	CASSIGQDGYNEQFF
TRBV5-6	once	TRBD1	TRBJ1-6	16	TGTGCCAGCAGCCTGAGACAGGGATCATATAATTCACCCCTCCACTTT	CASSLRQGSYNSPLHF
TRBV5-5	few	.	TRBJ2-1	14	TGTGCCAGCAGCCTTACTACACAGGGCAATGAGCAGTTCTTC	CASSLTTQGNEQFF
TRBV28	.	.	TRBJ1-2	15	TGTGCCAGTCAGTTGTCAAGTATCCTGAGCTATGGCTACACCTTC	CASQLSSILSYGYTF
TRBV28	.	.	TRBJ2-7	11	TGTGCCGGGGGCAGCCCCTACGAGCAGTACTTC	CAGGSPYEQYF
TRBV4-3	.	.	TRBJ2-7	15	TGCGCCAGCAGCCAAGACCCGACAAGGCACTACGAGCAGTACTTC	CASSQDPTRHYEQYF
TRBV30	few	.	TRBJ1-3	12	TGTGCCTGGAGTGTCGGGCGGGACACCATATATTTT	CAWSVGRDTIYF
TRBV5-1	.	.	TRBJ2-5	13	TGCGCCAGCAGCTTAGGACAGTGGGAGACCCAGTACTTC	CASSLGQWETQYF
TRBV10-2	.	.	TRBJ1-4	13	TGCGCCAGCAAGGCAGGGACTAATGAAAAACTGTTTTTT	CASKAGTNEKLFF
TRBV2	.	TRBD1	TRBJ2-7	13	TGTGCCAGTAGACAGGGGGTTTCCTACGAGCAGTACTTC	CASRQGVSYEQYF
TRBV2	.	TRBD1	TRBJ1-4	14	TGTGCCAGCAGTAGGGACAGGGTTAGTGAAAAACTGTTTTTT	CASSRDRVSEKLFF
TRBV28	.	.	TRBJ1-2	13	TGTGCCAGCAGTCCCCTACAGTACTATGGCTACACCTTC	CASSPLQYYGYTF
TRBV7-9	.	.	TRBJ1-4	15	TGTGCCAGCAGCCCCGCGAGGGGTCCGAGTGAAAAACTGTTTTTT	CASSPARGPSEKLFF